This TCR beta chain emerged from a study of T cell repertoires in cytomegalovirus infection. TCRdb reanalysed the reads using MiXCR and keeps one entry per CDR3 protein. The sample records a few hundred thousand distinct CDR3 sequences, around a tenth being singletons. J gave up 3 bases and V 5 bases, and 7 bases lay outside the gene matches. The CDR3 contains 16 residues. The receptor's source is a human donor in good health (CMV status not recorded). Some clones in this sample may be carry-over from other donors' samples. Sequencing was carried out using PBMCs. V gene TRBV12-3 or TRBV12-4 combines with J gene TRBJ2-1; 10 nucleotides line up with TRBD2. In DNA form, the CDR3 reads TGTGCCAGCAGTCCCGACGGACTAGCGGACTACAATGAGCAGTTCTTC. Its protein is CASSPDGLADYNEQFF.